This passage covers 19 T cell receptor beta chains from one sample sequenced in a study of blood T cell repertoires in COVID-19. The assay was immunoSEQ multiplex PCR, and TCRdb's table has in-frame clones only and misses some. This table holds hundreds of thousands of clones, approximately 89% found once. The sample consisted of peripheral blood. The receptors were gathered from a woman in her seventies with COVID-19, enrolled during active disease.

This clone showed up just a few times. The chain recombines TRBV19 with TRBJ2-7; 8 bases align to TRBD2. Trimming took 7 bases from V and 1 from J; bases not matched to a gene: 3. The CDR3 extends over 13 amino acids. Germline lookup yields CDR1 LNHDA and CDR2 SQIVND (reference sequence). CDR3 nucleotides: TGTGCCAGTAATCCGGGGGGGTCCTACGAGCAGTACTTC. This encodes CASNPGGSYEQYF.

V gene TRBV7-9 combines with J gene TRBJ2-7, with D possibly matching TRBD2 (5 bases). V shed 4 bases and J shed 2 bases, with 15 bases lying between them. The CDR3 extends over 15 amino acids. CDR1 SEHNR and CDR2 FQNEAQ come from the germline V gene (reference sequence). The CDR3 sequence is CASSSPSGFPYEQYF. The CDR3 region has the DNA TGTGCCAGCAGCTCCCCCTCGGGATTCCCCTACGAGCAGTACTTC.

The genes are TRBV28 and TRBJ1-2, with a possible D match to TRBD1 (5 bases). There are 14 residues in the CDR3. Deletions cut 3 bases from V and 2 bases from J, with 10 bases between. Germline V gene lookup returns CDR1 MDHEN and CDR2 SYDVKM. As DNA, the CDR3 is TGTGCCAGCAGTTTCCGTTCAGGGAACTATGGCTACACCTTC. Protein sequence: CASSFRSGNYGYTF.

The chain links TRBV7-9 to TRBJ2-5, with a weak D call TRBD1 (5 bases). CDR1 is SEHNR, CDR2 FQNEAQ, per germline (reference sequence). V was cut by 1 base and J by 1 base, with 7 bases left in between. This CDR3 is 14 amino acids long. The CDR3 bases are TGTGCCAGCAGCTTAGGACAGTCCCAAGAGACCCAGTACTTC. It codes for CASSLGQSQETQYF.

V gene TRBV27 combines with J gene TRBJ2-7; 7 bases align to TRBD2. V dropped 5 bases and J dropped 5; count of bases not matched to a gene: 9. CDR3 length: 14 residues. The V gene's germline CDR1 is MNHEY and CDR2 SMNVEV (reference sequence). CDR3 nucleotide sequence: TGTGCCAGCAGTCCCCCGACTAGCTTCCACGAGCAGTACTTC. Its translation: CASSPPTSFHEQYF.

The chain employs TRBV28 and TRBJ2-5; 9 bases are shared with TRBD1. The J segment lost 5 bases and the V segment lost 5 bases, leaving 9 bases of the junction unmatched. The V gene's germline CDR1 is MDHEN and CDR2 SYDVKM. This CDR3 spans 15 amino acids. For the CDR3, the DNA is TGTGCCAGCAGTAGGCCGGGACAGGGAGGGGAGACCCAGTACTTC. It encodes CASSRPGQGGETQYF.

V is TRBV7-9 and J is TRBJ1-4; 9 bases fit TRBD1. The germline V gene has CDR1 SEHNR and CDR2 FQNEAQ (reference sequence). The V and J ends lost 8 bases and 7 bases, in that order; junction bases with no gene match: 11. The CDR3 has 15 amino acids. The CDR3: CASAKGGQGSEKLFF. The CDR3 DNA reads as TGTGCCAGCGCTAAGGGGGGACAGGGTAGTGAAAAACTGTTTTTT.

The sample holds a few counts of this clone. The chain joins TRBV2 to TRBJ2-4; 7 bases fit TRBD2. Trimming removed 6 bases from V and 6 bases from J; junction bases left unmatched: 14. The CDR3 extends over 16 amino acids. Per the germline V gene, CDR1 is SNHLY and CDR2 is FYNNEI. The CDR3 loop reads CASRENEGGGGNIQYF. The CDR3 nucleotides read TGTGCCAGCAGGGAAAATGAGGGCGGGGGTGGAAACATTCAGTACTTC.

The rearrangement uses TRBV11-3 and TRBJ2-3, with no clear D. Germline CDR1 SGHNT, CDR2 YENEEA. CDR3 length: 13 amino acids. The V end was cut by 0 bases, the J end by 11 bases, with 12 bases between. Here the CDR3 reads CASSLEPKAGQYF. CDR3 nucleotide sequence: TGTGCCAGCAGCTTAGAGCCCAAAGCAGGGCAGTATTTT.

The gene calls are TRBV7-2 and TRBJ1-4; 11 bases line up with TRBD1. The CDR3 has 15 amino acids. Per the germline V gene, CDR1 is SGHTA and CDR2 is FQGNSA. J was trimmed by 7 bases and V by 5 bases; bases with no gene match: 6. CDR3 residues: CASSGQGAPGEKLFF. For the CDR3, the DNA is TGTGCCAGCAGCGGACAGGGGGCGCCGGGTGAAAAACTGTTTTTT.

This rearrangement joins TRBV21-1 to TRBJ2-1; whether TRBD2, the table's D call, matches the DNA was not checked. TRBV21-1 is noted as a pseudogene. The CDR3 contains 20 residues. CDR3: CASSKAKRRAAGSSYNEQFF. DNA of the CDR3: TGTGCCAGCAGCAAAGCCAAGAGGCGGGCGGCGGGGAGCTCCTACAATGAGCAGTTCTTC.

DNA for the CDR3: TGTGCCAGTATACAGGGGGCGGGCTACGAGCAGTACTTC. Amino acid sequence: CASIQGAGYEQYF. The chain combines TRBV10-3 with TRBJ2-7, with 9 nucleotides matching TRBD1. This CDR3 region has 13 residues. V lost 10 bases, J lost 3 bases, and 7 bases stayed unmatched. Germline loops: CDR1 ENHRY, CDR2 SYGVKD.

Only one count was recorded for this clone. The chain is built from TRBV3-1 (or the pseudogene TRBV3-2) and TRBJ2-1, with a tentative D call TRBD2 (7 bases). The V end lost 1 base, the J end lost 9 bases, and 25 bases lay between the germline ends. The CDR3 sequence is 18 residues long. Germline assignment: CDR1 LGHDT and CDR2 YNNKEL (reference sequence). CDR3 protein: CASSQVRGGTTRVSEQFF. CDR3 bases: TGTGCCAGCAGCCAAGTTCGGGGAGGGACAACCCGGGTTAGTGAGCAGTTCTTC.

The chain joins TRBV6-2 or TRBV6-3 to TRBJ1-6; 7 bases are shared with TRBD1. The CDR3 length is 13 residues. The V gene's germline CDR1 is MNHEY and CDR2 SVGEGT. Trimming cost V 6 bases and J 9 bases; bases outside gene matches: 5. In DNA, the CDR3 is TGTGCCAGCAGCGACAGGGTTCGTTCACCCCTCCACTTT. It codes for CASSDRVRSPLHF.

CDR3 coding DNA: TGTGCCAGCAGCTTAGCCAGCACAGGGAGCCATGAAAAACTGTTTTTT. Translation gives CASSLASTGSHEKLFF. The chain recombines TRBV7-6 with TRBJ1-4; D possibly corresponds to TRBD1 (6 bases). The V end was cut by 0 bases, the J end by 6 bases, with 14 bases between. Per the germline V gene, CDR1 is SGHVS and CDR2 is FNYEAQ. This CDR3 has 16 residues.

This clone was observed once. The genes are TRBV5-5 and TRBJ2-3; 10 bases align to TRBD1. Per germline, CDR1 SGHKS and CDR2 YYEKEE (reference sequence). This CDR3 has 14 amino acids. V lost 4 bases and J lost 3; bases outside the gene matches: 2. The CDR3 DNA sequence: TGTGCCAGCAGCGGGGGACAGGGGACAGATACGCAGTATTTT. It yields the protein CASSGGQGTDTQYF. Filled out from reference TRBV5-5 and TRBJ2-3, the complete variable domain reads DAGVTQSPTHLIKTRGQQVTLRCSPISGHKSVSWYQQVLGQGPQFIFQYYEKEERGRGNFPDRFSARQFPNYSSELNVNALLLGDSALYLCASSGGQGTDTQYFGPGTRLTVL.

This rearrangement joins TRBV5-6 to TRBJ1-5; D is ambiguous. The CDR3 is 14 residues long. CDR1 SGHDT and CDR2 YYEEEE come from the germline V gene. Between the trimmed V and J ends, which lost 0 bases and 0 bases, there was a span of 4 bases. As DNA, the CDR3 is TGTGCCAGCAGCTTGGTAGATAGCAATCAGCCCCAGCATTTT. This codes for CASSLVDSNQPQHF.

The chain recombines TRBV7-6 with TRBJ1-4, with no clear D. Germline assignment: CDR1 SGHVS and CDR2 FNYEAQ. Trimming removed 2 bases at V and 0 bases at J, with 7 bases between. This CDR3 is 15 amino acids long. CDR3 residues: CASSLLEPTNEKLFF. For the CDR3, the DNA is TGTGCCAGCAGCTTACTTGAGCCAACTAATGAAAAACTGTTTTTT.

V usage is TRBV14 and J usage is TRBJ2-5; 9 bases are shared with TRBD1. The CDR3 length is 15 residues. Germline CDR1 is SGHDN and CDR2 is FVKESK. V gave up 3 bases and J gave up 1 base; unmatched junction bases: 3. CDR3 residues: CASSQGQGPQETQYF. The CDR3 DNA sequence: TGTGCCAGCAGCCAGGGACAGGGCCCCCAAGAGACCCAGTACTTC.